This T cell receptor (beta chain) was identified in a study of cytomegalovirus exposure and HLA in healthy donors. The overall study: Earlier, 100 million to 120 million unique TCR beta sequences were recovered from around 200 million T cells by an analysis. Study-level findings and limits: The study labeled more than 150 TCR beta chains cytomegalovirus-associated. In a later analysis, TCR association rates varied by HLA locus: DRB1 most, HLA-C fewest.

V was cut by 2 bases and J by 7 bases, with 27 bases left in between. CDR3 length: 19 amino acids. The V gene's germline CDR1 is LNHDA and CDR2 SQIVND (reference sequence). A note on this clone: Its specificity is not known.

PCR involved 60 Vbeta and 13 Jbeta primers. Clones were sequenced by immunoSEQ multiplex PCR, and TCRdb holds only the in-frame ones, with some missing. Of 200,000 to 250,000 clones listed, around 76% are singletons. The chain combines TRBV19 with TRBJ2-1, with a tentative D call TRBD1 (5 bases). This TCR was sampled from a woman in her thirties or forties in good health and CMV-seropositive. Sequenced sample: PBMCs. As DNA, the CDR3 is TGTGCCAGTAGTATAAAGGGGAAAAGGGCCGACAACCCGAGGAATGAGCAGTTCTTC. Protein sequence: CASSIKGKRADNPRNEQFF.